This record looks at one TCR beta chain sequence and its context. The antigen is undetermined. A read error may account for a junction end that differs from germline. Other DNA sequences in this sample translate to the same CDR3. This table comes from immunoSEQ multiplex PCR, and its TCRdb copy is limited to in-frame clones, with some not included. The sample includes about 70,000 clones, around 80% of them seen just once. This sample was taken from a study of OX40 agonist ivuxolimab in advanced cancers. Across the whole study: Ivuxolimab is a fully human IgG2 antibody that activates OX40 (CD134).

Overall study results and limits: The 0.1-3.0 mg/kg partial responders had among the lowest clonal expansion.

Anyone with autoimmune disease history or systemic immunosuppression was excluded. Blood sampling took place at baseline, cycle 4 day 1, and cycle 7 day 1. Germline V gives CDR1 KGHSH, CDR2 LQKENI. This CDR3 contains 14 residues. The chain links TRBV18 to TRBJ2-5; D possibly matches TRBD1 or TRBD2 (5 bases each). Here the sequenced sample was CD4+ or CD8+ T cells sorted from blood, taken in a trial of the OX40 agonist ivuxolimab. The sequence was obtained from an adult with an advanced solid tumor such as melanoma, head and neck, liver or kidney cancer. The CDR3, as DNA: TGCGCCAGCTCATCGGGACCGTCTAGGGGGACCCAGTACTTC. The encoded protein is CASSSGPSRGTQYF. The full variable domain, its missing parts supplied by reference TRBV18 and TRBJ2-5, is NAGVMQNPRHLVRRRGQEARLRCSPMKGHSHVYWYRQLPEEGLKFMVYLQKENIIDESGMPKERFSAEFPKEGPSILRIQQVVRGDSAAYFCASSSGPSRGTQYFGPGTRLLVL.